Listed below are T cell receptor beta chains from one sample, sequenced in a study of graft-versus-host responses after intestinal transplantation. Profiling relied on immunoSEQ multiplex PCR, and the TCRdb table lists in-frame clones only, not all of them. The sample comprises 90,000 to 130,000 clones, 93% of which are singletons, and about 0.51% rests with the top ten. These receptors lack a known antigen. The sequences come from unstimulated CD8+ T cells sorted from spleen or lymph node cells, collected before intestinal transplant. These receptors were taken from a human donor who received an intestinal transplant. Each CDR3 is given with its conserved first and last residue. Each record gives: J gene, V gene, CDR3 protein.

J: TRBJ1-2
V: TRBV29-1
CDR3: CSVVGTGGEGSYTF

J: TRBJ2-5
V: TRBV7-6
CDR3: CASSFKQNSETQYF

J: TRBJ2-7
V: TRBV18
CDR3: CASSPAIPRYYYEQYF

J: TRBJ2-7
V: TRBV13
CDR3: CASLQTPSYEQYF

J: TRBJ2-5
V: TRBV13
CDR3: CASSYGTGETQYF

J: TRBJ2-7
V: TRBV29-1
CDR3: CSFSQGAQGEQYF

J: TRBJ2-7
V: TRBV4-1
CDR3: CASSQGRGNDEQYF

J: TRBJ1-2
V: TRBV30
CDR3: CAWSVSGERYGYTF

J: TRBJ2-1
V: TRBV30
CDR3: CAWGSGTMLNEQFF

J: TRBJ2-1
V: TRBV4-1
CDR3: CASSHGTGSYEQFF

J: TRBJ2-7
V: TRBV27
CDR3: CASSTRQGDYEQYF

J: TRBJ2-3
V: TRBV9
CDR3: CASSLSWSSTDTQYF

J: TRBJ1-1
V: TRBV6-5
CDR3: CASRSGTWTEAFF

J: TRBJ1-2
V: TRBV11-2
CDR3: CASSPRTDGYTF

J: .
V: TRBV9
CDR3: CASSDSHGSGTTSYEQYF

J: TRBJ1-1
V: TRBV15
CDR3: CATGTGHSMNTEAFF

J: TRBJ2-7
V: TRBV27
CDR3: CASSLSISTGHEQYF

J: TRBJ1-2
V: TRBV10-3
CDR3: CAISERTDTNYGYTF

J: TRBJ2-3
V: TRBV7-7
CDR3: CASSPSGVSNGDTQYF

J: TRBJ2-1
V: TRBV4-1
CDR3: CASSQVGMASGSHNEQFF

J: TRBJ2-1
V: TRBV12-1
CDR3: CASSLPGEQFF

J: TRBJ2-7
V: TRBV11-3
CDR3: CASSSIGGEQYF

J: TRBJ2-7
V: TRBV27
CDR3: CASSSTVPSYEQYF

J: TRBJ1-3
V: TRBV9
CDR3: CASSTGDRPIGTIYF

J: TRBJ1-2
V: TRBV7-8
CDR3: CASSLEGEYYGYTF

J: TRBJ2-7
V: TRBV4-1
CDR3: CASSHLLEVAYEQYF

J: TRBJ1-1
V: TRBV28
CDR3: CASSFAGTMNTEAFF

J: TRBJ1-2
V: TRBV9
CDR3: CASSVTGYYGYTF

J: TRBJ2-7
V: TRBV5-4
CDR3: CASSFAGTSKYEQYF

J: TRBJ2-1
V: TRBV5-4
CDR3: CASSRTASYNEQFF

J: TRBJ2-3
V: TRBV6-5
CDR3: CASSYSGTDTQYF

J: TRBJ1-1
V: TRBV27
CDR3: CASSLETGLNTEAFF

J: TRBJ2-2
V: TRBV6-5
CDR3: CASSYTAGGPSGELFF